This TCR beta chain was recorded in a study of T cells in Graves' hyperthyroidism and ophthalmopathy. The V end was cut by 4 bases, the J end by 5 bases, with 7 bases between. Germline V CDR1 and CDR2: DFQATT, SNEGSKA (reference sequence). This CDR3 region has 11 residues. Template material for amplifying TCR beta CDR3 regions consisted of RNA transcripts. Initially, a first-round RT-PCR of the TCR CDR3 employed the HTBI primer set. A single record per CDR3 protein comes from TCRdb applying MiXCR to the multiplex PCR reads. The sample gives some 490,000 distinct CDR3 sequences, 22% of which show up once; under 55% is in the top ten. This clonotype was counted between two and nine times.

The receptor comes from a woman aged 70-85 years with Graves' ophthalmopathy. The V gene is TRBV20-1, the J gene TRBJ2-3; no reliable D call. Sequenced sample: blood. The CDR3 spells CSAIVIDTQYF. In nucleotides, the CDR3 is TGCAGTGCTATTGTAATAGATACGCAGTATTTT.